The 21 T cell receptor beta chains listed next were all sequenced from one sample in a study of Ad26.COV2.S vaccination and SARS-CoV-2 variants. Here immunoSEQ multiplex PCR was the method, and the copy in TCRdb shows in-frame clones only, minus some. The sample holds 360,000 or so clones, over 75% seen once. The sample's treatment: 15 to 20 received Ad26.COV2.S at low or high dose, single or two shots; a few received placebo; per-sample allocation not given. Each sample was drawn 63 days after the first injection (of vaccine or placebo). This specimen was peripheral blood, taken in a trial of Ad26.COV2.S vaccine versus placebo. The receptors here all came from a person aged 18-65 years who received the Ad26.COV2.S COVID-19 vaccine or a placebo.

The chain is built from TRBV4-1 and TRBJ1-6; tentative D call: TRBD1 (6 bases). Trimming removed 0 bases at V and 8 bases at J, with 14 bases between. Germline CDR1 is MGHRA and CDR2 is YSYEKL. The CDR3 totals 16 residues. The CDR3 loop is CASSQDPPGAYSPLHF. The CDR3 DNA reads TGCGCCAGCAGCCAAGATCCCCCAGGGGCTTATTCACCCCTCCACTTT.

The V and J genes are TRBV19 and TRBJ1-6; D gene uncertain. The CDR3 has 17 amino acids. CDR1 and CDR2 (germline): LNHDA, SQIVND (reference sequence). V dropped 5 bases and J dropped 0 bases, with 14 bases sitting between them. The CDR3 loop reads CASSQLGLSSYNSPLHF. The CDR3 bases are TGTGCCAGTAGTCAACTGGGCTTGAGCTCCTATAATTCACCCCTCCACTTT. Using reference TRBV19 and TRBJ1-6 for the parts outside the CDR3, the full variable domain is DGGITQSPKYLFRKEGQNVTLSCEQNLNHDAMYWYRQDPGQGLRLIYYSQIVNDFQKGDIAEGYSVSREKKESFPLTVTSAQKNPTAFYLCASSQLGLSSYNSPLHFGNGTRLTVT.

The chain has TRBV28 and TRBJ1-1; D is undetermined. V was trimmed by 2 bases and J by 8 bases, leaving 12 bases between them. CDR3 size: 13 residues. Germline-derived CDR1 and CDR2 are MDHEN and SYDVKM. The CDR3 is CASSLIPSREAFF. The CDR3 bases are TGTGCCAGCAGTTTAATACCGAGTCGGGAAGCTTTCTTT. The entire variable domain, with the rest obtained from reference TRBV28 and TRBJ1-1, is as follows: DVKVTQSSRYLVKRTGEKVFLECVQDMDHENMFWYRQDPGLGLRLIYFSYDVKMKEKGDIPEGYSVSREKKERFSLILESASTNQTSMYLCASSLIPSREAFFGQGTRLTVV.

The chain couples TRBV5-1 to TRBJ1-6, with a tentative D call TRBD1 (6 bases). Germline assignment: CDR1 SGHRS and CDR2 YFSETQ. V shed 0 bases and J shed 6 bases, with 10 bases lying between them. This CDR3 has 15 amino acids. In nucleotides, the CDR3 is TGCGCCAGCAGCTTGGAAGGGGGGATTAATTCACCCCTCCACTTT. This gives the protein CASSLEGGINSPLHF.

This rearrangement joins TRBV5-3 to TRBJ1-3; weak D call: TRBD1 (5 bases). TRBV5-3 is placed among ORFs of uncertain function. With 3 bases removed from V and 0 bases from J, the gap between germline ends came to 10 bases. The CDR3 has 15 residues. In nucleotides, the CDR3 is TGTGCCAGAAGCTCTGCCAGGGTCTCTGGAAACACCATATATTTT. Translated: CARSSARVSGNTIYF.

The rearrangement uses TRBV7-8 and TRBJ2-1; D possibly corresponds to TRBD1 (5 bases). Between the trimmed V and J ends, which lost 1 base and 7 bases, there was a span of 8 bases. The germline gives CDR1 SGHVS, CDR2 FQNEAQ. The CDR3 totals 13 residues. CDR3 nucleotides: TGTGCCAGCAGCTTAGTGGGGCGGAATGAGCAGTTCTTC. This codes for CASSLVGRNEQFF. Looking up the rest from reference TRBV7-8 and TRBJ2-1 gives the full variable domain: GAGVSQSPRYKVAKRGQDVALRCDPISGHVSLFWYQQALGQGPEFLTYFQNEAQLDKSGLPSDRFFAERPEGSVSTLKIQRTQQEDSAVYLCASSLVGRNEQFFGPGTRLTVL.

CDR3 sequence: CASSLSGRVTDTQYF. The DNA for the CDR3 is TGTGCCAGCAGTTTAAGCGGGAGGGTCACAGATACGCAGTATTTT. The chain joins TRBV28 to TRBJ2-3, with 10 bases identical to TRBD2. Germline V gene lookup returns CDR1 MDHEN and CDR2 SYDVKM. V gave up 2 bases and J gave up 2 bases; unmatched junction bases: 1. The CDR3 is made up of 15 amino acids. The variable domain in full, with the rest retrieved from reference TRBV28 and TRBJ2-3, is DVKVTQSSRYLVKRTGEKVFLECVQDMDHENMFWYRQDPGLGLRLIYFSYDVKMKEKGDIPEGYSVSREKKERFSLILESASTNQTSMYLCASSLSGRVTDTQYFGPGTRLTVL.

The rearrangement joins TRBV4-3 to TRBJ2-3; 8 nucleotides align to TRBD2. The trim removed 0 bases at V and 0 bases at J, leaving 8 bases unmatched. CDR1 is LGHNA and CDR2 is YSLEER in the germline V gene. The CDR3 totals 18 residues. CDR3 region: CASSQDRAPSGSTDTQYF. The DNA of the CDR3 is TGCGCCAGCAGCCAAGATCGCGCGCCTAGCGGGAGCACAGATACGCAGTATTTT.

The gene calls are TRBV2 and TRBJ2-7; D possibly matches TRBD1 or TRBD2 (5 bases each). Germline CDR1 is SNHLY and CDR2 is FYNNEI. The V and J ends lost 11 bases and 7 bases respectively, with 18 bases between them. The CDR3 consists of 12 residues. The CDR3: CAPQRDLSEQYF. CDR3 DNA: TGTGCCCCCCAACGGGACCTCTCTGAGCAGTACTTC. The whole variable domain, remainder taken from reference TRBV2 and TRBJ2-7, is EPEVTQTPSHQVTQMGQEVILRCVPISNHLYFYWYRQILGQKVEFLVSFYNNEISEKSEIFDDQFSVERPDGSNFTLKIRSTKLEDSAMYFCAPQRDLSEQYFGPGTRLTVT.

This rearrangement joins TRBV5-8 to TRBJ1-2; D gene uncertain. CDR1 SGHTS and CDR2 YDEGEE come from the germline V gene. Trimming cost V 0 bases and J 2 bases, with 8 bases left between them. The CDR3 spans 14 residues. The CDR3 bases are TGTGCCAGCAGCTTGGTTCCTCCCAACTATGGCTACACCTTC. Protein sequence: CASSLVPPNYGYTF.

This sequence joins TRBV4-2 and TRBJ2-7; D assignment may be TRBD1 or TRBD2 (5 bases each). The ends were cut back, 0 bases at V and 9 bases at J, with 15 bases in the middle. In germline, CDR1 is LGHNA, CDR2 YNFKEQ. The CDR3 covers 14 residues. The chain's CDR3 is CASSQEVRAGTQYF. CDR3 DNA: TGTGCCAGCAGCCAAGAGGTAAGGGCCGGGACGCAGTACTTC.

This chain uses TRBV5-6 with TRBJ2-5; TRBD2 agrees at 8 bases. The CDR3 loop spans 17 amino acids. In germline, CDR1 is SGHDT, CDR2 YYEEEE. The junction had 12 bases not matched to a gene; V was cut back by 0 bases and J by 5 bases. CDR3 residues: CASSLVAQRERYETQYF. CDR3 sequence (DNA): TGTGCCAGCAGCTTGGTCGCACAGCGGGAGCGTTACGAGACCCAGTACTTC.

The rearrangement joins TRBV28 to TRBJ1-1; 9 bases are shared with TRBD1. V dropped 7 bases and J dropped 6; count of bases not matched to a gene: 9. The V gene's germline CDR1 is MDHEN and CDR2 SYDVKM. This CDR3 is built from 14 residues. CDR3 loop: CASIQQGAQAEAFF. The CDR3 bases are TGTGCCAGCATCCAACAGGGGGCGCAGGCTGAAGCTTTCTTT.

Only one count was recorded for this clone. The rearrangement links TRBV29-1 to TRBJ2-1, with 10 bases identical to TRBD2. Losses at the gene ends were 8 bases for V and 2 bases for J; bases not matched to a gene: 3. Per the germline V gene, CDR1 is SQVTM and CDR2 is ANQGSEA. The CDR3 sequence is 13 residues long. DNA of the CDR3: TGCAGCACCCTAGCGGGAGCCTACAATGAGCAGTTCTTC. Amino acid sequence: CSTLAGAYNEQFF.

This clone was counted only a few times. V usage is TRBV27 and J usage is TRBJ2-7; TRBD1 is a possible D gene (6 bases). In germline, CDR1 is MNHEY, CDR2 SMNVEV (reference sequence). The CDR3 sequence is 12 residues long. Trimming stripped 5 bases from V and 6 bases from J, with 11 bases between. This CDR3 is CASSNRVGEQYF. CDR3 in DNA: TGTGCCAGCAGTAACAGGGTAGGCGAGCAGTACTTC.

This chain uses TRBV27 with TRBJ2-3, with 8 bases matching TRBD1. Germline values: CDR1 MNHEY, CDR2 SMNVEV (reference sequence). Trimming at V came to 5 bases and at J to 3 bases, leaving 10 bases not matched to a gene. CDR3 length equals 16 residues. The CDR3 DNA is TGTGCCAGCAGTAACCGATGGACAGGGTCGACAGATACGCAGTATTTT. This gives the protein CASSNRWTGSTDTQYF.

The chain employs TRBV7-9 and TRBJ2-1; 10 positions agree with TRBD2. J was trimmed by 0 bases and V by 6 bases; bases with no gene match: 5. CDR1 is SEHNR and CDR2 is FQNEAQ in the germline V gene (reference sequence). The CDR3 sequence is 16 residues long. DNA of the CDR3: TGTGCCAGCAGAGCTAGCGGGGGTAGCTCCTACAATGAGCAGTTCTTC. Translation: CASRASGGSSYNEQFF.

V is TRBV5-5 and J is TRBJ2-7; D possibly uses TRBD1 or TRBD2 (5 bases each). This CDR3 has 16 residues. V gave up 4 bases and J gave up 4 bases, with 21 bases separating them. The germline V gene has CDR1 SGHKS and CDR2 YYEKEE (reference sequence). The CDR3, as DNA: TGTGCCAGCAGCAACTCACCGGGACCCAGGGAGTACGAGCAGTACTTC. Amino acids: CASSNSPGPREYEQYF.

The chain employs TRBV30 and TRBJ1-1; D gene ambiguous. Trimming shortened V by 3 bases and J by 2 bases, and 7 bases separated the two germline ends. Per germline, CDR1 GTSNPN and CDR2 SVGIG (reference sequence). The CDR3 length is 12 residues. In nucleotides, the CDR3 is TGTGCCTGGAGAGTTCAAAACACTGAAGCTTTCTTT. This gives the protein CAWRVQNTEAFF.

The rearrangement uses TRBV30 and TRBJ2-2; 11 nucleotides line up with TRBD2. The V segment lost 5 bases and the J segment 6 bases; nucleotides outside the gene matches: 8. Germline values: CDR1 GTSNPN, CDR2 SVGIG (reference sequence). The CDR3 contains 15 residues. The CDR3 spells CAWGDSGRGSGELFF. For the CDR3, the DNA is TGTGCCTGGGGCGATAGCGGGAGGGGGTCCGGGGAGCTGTTTTTT.

The rearrangement uses TRBV4-1 and TRBJ1-1; D might be TRBD1 (5 bases). V was trimmed by 4 bases and J by 0 bases, leaving 15 bases between them. Germline V gives CDR1 MGHRA, CDR2 YSYEKL. The CDR3 runs to 16 residues. CDR3 sequence (DNA): TGCGCCAGCAGCCCCCTGGAGGCAGGGCTGAACACTGAAGCTTTCTTT. Protein sequence: CASSPLEAGLNTEAFF.